This T cell receptor (beta chain) emerged from a study of shared clonotypes between healthy human individuals. Study findings and constraints: Even with large depth, rarefaction showed that sorted-subset sequencing was incomplete. In contrast to clonotypes shared by all four donors, non-shared clonotypes had lower generation probabilities. Larger richness was generally estimated for naive than memory subsets.

The CDR3 runs 12 residues. Germline CDR1 and CDR2: SGHAT and FQNNGV. Trimming shortened V by 0 bases and J by 5 bases, and 2 bases separated the two germline ends. Original analysis: Junction-only immunoSEQ sequences carried no quality scores, so filtering differed. Some clones are missing from TCRdb's copy, which holds only in-frame ones; the method was immunoSEQ multiplex PCR. V and J calls and clone size are as listed in that table; D and trimming were resolved from the DNA. The repertoire holds 1.6 million or so clones, with 98% to 99% as singletons. Comment on this clone: Its target is not known.

Sequenced input: naive CD4+ T cells sorted from blood. Subset in this sample: CD45RA+ positively selected. The rearrangement uses TRBV11-2 and TRBJ1-5, with D unresolved. The clonotype comes from a man aged 25 to 45 in good health. CDR3 sequence: CASSLDHQPQHF. The CDR3 DNA reads as TGTGCCAGCAGCTTAGATCATCAGCCCCAGCATTTT. Complete variable domain (other parts from reference TRBV11-2 and TRBJ1-5): EAGVAQSPRYKIIEKRQSVAFWCNPISGHATLYWYQQILGQGPKLLIQFQNNGVVDDSQLPKDRFSAERLKGVDSTLKIQPAKLEDSAVYLCASSLDHQPQHFGDGTRLSIL.